The 9 T cell receptor beta chains presented below share a single source sample, sequenced in a study of shared clonotypes between healthy human individuals. Produced via immunoSEQ multiplex PCR; TCRdb's table is partial and in-frame only. The data contain about 2.4 million clones, about 92% of them seen just once; the ten biggest clones take up 0.11% to 0.15%. The sample was naive CD4+ T cells sorted from blood. Specified subset: CD45RA+ positively selected. All receptors derive from a man aged 18 to 35 in good health.

This clone was picked up one time. The chain uses TRBV7-2 and TRBJ2-5; D might be TRBD2 (6 bases). Trimming left V 7 bases short and J 2 bases short, with 17 bases between. The germline CDR1 and CDR2 sequences are SGHTA and FQGNSA. This CDR3 comprises 15 residues. The CDR3 DNA reads as TGTGCCAGCAAGCTGTCTGTGGGGGGACAAGAGACCCAGTACTTC. Its protein is CASKLSVGGQETQYF.

The chain recombines TRBV5-1 with TRBJ2-7; 13 nucleotides align to TRBD2. Germline CDR1 is SGHRS and CDR2 is YFSETQ. This CDR3 contains 13 residues. V shed 5 bases and J 6 bases; nucleotides not matched to a gene: 2. The CDR3 is CASRLAGGGEQYF. CDR3 nucleotides: TGCGCCAGCAGACTAGCGGGAGGGGGCGAGCAGTACTTC. The full variable domain, its missing parts supplied by reference TRBV5-1 and TRBJ2-7, is KAGVTQTPRYLIKTRGQQVTLSCSPISGHRSVSWYQQTPGQGLQFLFEYFSETQRNKGNFPGRFSGRQFSNSRSEMNVSTLELGDSALYLCASRLAGGGEQYFGPGTRLTVT.

The chain links TRBV7-3 to TRBJ2-5; perhaps TRBD2 as D (5 bases). Looked up from germline, CDR1 is SGHTA and CDR2 is FQGTGA. V lost 4 bases and J lost 4, with 16 bases in between. The CDR3 extends over 15 amino acids. The chain's CDR3 is CASSSGIESRETQYF. CDR3 sequence (DNA): TGTGCCAGCAGCTCCGGGATCGAGTCCCGAGAGACCCAGTACTTC.

The rearrangement joins TRBV7-9 to TRBJ1-6, with D possibly being TRBD1 (6 bases). In germline, CDR1 is SEHNR, CDR2 FQNEAQ (reference sequence). CDR3 length equals 15 residues. V shed 1 base and J shed 7 bases, with 11 bases lying between them. The CDR3: CASSLVYRGNSPLHF. DNA of the CDR3: TGTGCCAGCAGCTTAGTTTATAGGGGGAATTCACCCCTCCACTTT.

The chain combines TRBV7-3 with TRBJ2-2, with a possible D match to TRBD2 (5 bases). The CDR3 runs 12 residues. Trimming took 4 bases from V and 5 from J, leaving 5 bases between them. CDR1 is SGHTA and CDR2 is FQGTGA in the germline V gene. CDR3 nucleotides: TGTGCCAGCAGCTCGGGAACCGGGGAGCTGTTTTTT. Translated, it gives CASSSGTGELFF.

The CDR3 protein is CASSQPHSTGELFF. In DNA, the CDR3 is TGCGCCAGCAGCCAACCCCACTCTACCGGGGAGCTGTTTTTT. This chain uses TRBV4-1 with TRBJ2-2; D remains ambiguous. Trimming pared 2 bases from V and 5 bases from J, leaving 9 bases between. This CDR3 has 14 residues. CDR1 and CDR2 from the germline V gene are MGHRA and YSYEKL.

This chain connects TRBV23-1 to TRBJ2-7; 9 nucleotides line up with TRBD2. TRBV23-1 is treated as an ORF (open reading frame) with a function not yet certain. Unmatched junction bases numbered 15, after V lost 4 bases and J lost 5 bases. The CDR3 is made up of 17 amino acids. The CDR3 nucleotides are TGCGCCAGCAGTCCATCAGAGCCGGGACTAGCCTACCACGAGCAGTACTTC. Its protein product is CASSPSEPGLAYHEQYF.

The count of this clone is one. The J gene is TRBJ1-1, the V gene TRBV7-2; D is unresolved. The V and J ends lost 2 bases and 0 bases respectively, with 13 bases between them. This CDR3 is built from 16 residues. Germline CDR1 and CDR2: SGHTA and FQGNSA. The CDR3 loop reads CASSLSASAMNTEAFF. In nucleotides, the CDR3 is TGTGCCAGCAGCTTAAGCGCGAGCGCCATGAACACTGAAGCTTTCTTT.

This chain joins TRBV6-1 and TRBJ1-6, with TRBD1 identical over 9 bases. This CDR3 has 16 amino acids. Germline CDR1 and CDR2: MNHNS and SASEGT. V was pared by 2 bases and J by 6 bases, with 5 bases of the junction left unmatched. The CDR3 DNA sequence: TGTGCCAGCAGTGAAAACTCGGGACAGGGTAATTCACCCCTCCACTTT. This codes for CASSENSGQGNSPLHF.